This TCR beta chain came from a study of CD8+ T cells in alopecia areata (dated by TCRdb to between 2018 and 2020). Background on the whole study: Treated patients were enrolled in an open-label pilot trial of oral tofacitinib at 5 to 10 mg twice daily for moderate-to-severe alopecia areata. Tofacitinib was administered for 6 to 18 months, and 6 months of follow-up off drug were then conducted to assess delayed response and recurrence. To study T cell clonal expansion in alopecia areata, the researchers applied high-throughput TCRbeta sequencing to both the C3H/HeJ mouse model and human patients. In humans, TCRbeta sequencing was performed on scalp tissue and on sorted CD4+ and CD8+ peripheral blood T cells from healthy controls and from patients with patchy or totalis/universalis alopecia areata. Biopsies were taken from tofacitinib-treated patients at baseline and at 4 and 24 weeks of treatment, and a later scalp biopsy was taken in several of the tofacitinib-treated patients. Clonality in the scalp was compared among normal scalp (n=4), patchy alopecia areata scalp (n=8), and alopecia totalis/universalis scalp (n=8). RNA was extracted with the PAXgene miRNA kit for fixed scalp, the miRNeasy kit for PBMCs, and the RNeasy kit for mouse skin. TCRbeta CDR3 regions were amplified by immunoSEQ multiplex PCR with 35 Vbeta forward and 13 Jbeta reverse primers.

The research as a whole found: Unlike mouse skin, where gammadelta T cells dominate, normal human skin contains resident alphabeta T cells that get sequenced too, which complicates analysis of the scalp TCR repertoire. Lesional scalp, especially in alopecia totalis/universalis, showed higher clonality and more expanded CD8+ clones than normal scalp, suggesting antigenic drive. Compared with mice, TCR sequences shared between patients were less clear, possibly partly because of HLA diversity across the patient population.

CDR3 length: 13 amino acids, cysteine to phenylalanine. Kept here is only the CDR3 DNA, which spans 39 bases and is read in frame from base 1. Deletion took 4 bases off V and 1 base off J, with a span of 5 bases between the germline ends. CDR1 SNHLY and CDR2 FYNNEI were looked up in the germline V gene. The method behind the library was the immunoSEQ multiplex PCR assay. RNA was extracted from all samples and reverse transcribed into cDNA, which served as template for TCR sequencing. First-strand cDNA was synthesized with SuperScript III using a 2:1 mix of oligo-dT and random hexamers. A synthetic immune receptor repertoire was used to measure amplification bias, and any remaining bias was corrected computationally. The authors' pipeline ran thus. Raw reads were preprocessed for error removal, and CDR3 was defined according to IMGT conventions as running from the conserved cysteine to phenylalanine. Clonality was calculated as 1 minus Shannon entropy normalized by log2 of the number of productive unique TCRs. CD4 or CD8 identity of scalp clones was inferred by cross-referencing scalp TCRbeta sequences with sorted blood CD4 and CD8 repertoires. As stored in TCRdb, this immuneACCESS dataset retains in-frame rearrangements with V and J assigned. A fraction of the clones does not appear; measured against another copy, unresolved V genes explain less than half of the discrepancy, and the remainder lacks a known reason. That table is the source of V, J and clone size, and D and trimming were worked out from the DNA. Recorded for this sample are roughly 140,000 clones; about 51% of them occurred a single time. The biggest ten clones account for 0.8% to 1% of the sample.

What the time point label conveys for this sample: baseline before oral tofacitinib. From alopecia areata patients, peripheral blood was collected along with lesional scalp punch biopsies. PBMCs were isolated by density centrifugation and stained for CD3, CD4 and CD8, after which CD4+ and CD8+ T cells were sorted on a FACSAria. In regard to this clone: Its recognized antigen is unknown. There are no base qualities to consult, and no much larger clone falls within one base.

The specimen was CD4+ T cells sorted from blood, collected at week 0. Recombination linked TRBV2 to TRBJ1-5; the D gene cannot be named for sure. The receptor was derived from a human donor with alopecia areata. The sequence in DNA is TGTGCCAGCAGTGGAGGGAGCAATCAGCCCCAGCATTTT. Translation gives CASSGGSNQPQHF.